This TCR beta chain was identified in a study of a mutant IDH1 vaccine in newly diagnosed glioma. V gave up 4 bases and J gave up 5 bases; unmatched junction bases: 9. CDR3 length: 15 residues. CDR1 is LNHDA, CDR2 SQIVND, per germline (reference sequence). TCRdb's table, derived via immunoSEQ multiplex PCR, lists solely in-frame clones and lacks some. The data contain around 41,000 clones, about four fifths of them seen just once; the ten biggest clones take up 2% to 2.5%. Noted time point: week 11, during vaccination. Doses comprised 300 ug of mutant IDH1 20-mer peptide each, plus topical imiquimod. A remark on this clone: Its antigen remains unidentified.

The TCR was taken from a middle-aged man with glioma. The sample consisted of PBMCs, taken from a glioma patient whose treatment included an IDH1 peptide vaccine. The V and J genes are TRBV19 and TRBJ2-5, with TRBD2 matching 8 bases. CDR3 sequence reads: CASSRTGTGGETQYF. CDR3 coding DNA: TGTGCCAGTAGTAGAACCGGGACGGGAGGGGAGACCCAGTACTTC. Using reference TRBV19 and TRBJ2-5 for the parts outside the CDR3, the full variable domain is DGGITQSPKYLFRKEGQNVTLSCEQNLNHDAMYWYRQDPGQGLRLIYYSQIVNDFQKGDIAEGYSVSREKKESFPLTVTSAQKNPTAFYLCASSRTGTGGETQYFGPGTRLLVL.